This TCR beta chain was recovered during a study of long-term antiretroviral therapy in people with HIV (dated by TCRdb to 2021 to 2024). Notes on the research overall: The earliest samples were collected roughly a decade before the 2015 WHO recommendation for immediate ART, at a time when ART was usually postponed until CD4 counts fell. From a few dozen adults with confirmed HIV infection, the cohort provided roughly 200 cryopreserved PBMC samples, gathered serially across a mean of approximately six years (range 1-12). A retrospective serial study tested whether ART initiation and durable HIV suppression were associated with changes in peripheral blood TRB repertoire composition and diversity. About 35% of the 30 participants with HIV were female. No cross-contamination during QIAcube processing turned up in test extractions that ran a monoclonal T-cell line alongside 33 polyclonal samples.

General conclusions and limits of the study: Inferences about post-ART repertoire changes were limited because no data were available on ART adherence, viral resistance or therapy changes. The samples were dated from about 2003 to 2018, and the ART regimens that were used may be less effective than current ART regimens. Because PBMC availability was limited, only the TCR beta chain was sequenced, with no alpha chain pairing. Because pre-ART samples had limited cell numbers, unsorted PBMC were profiled rather than sorted CD4+ and CD8+ T cells. HIV repertoires had narrower CDR3 length ranges than controls, and the network structure suggested an antigen-experienced repertoire that shifted only slightly toward naive after ART. Expanded TRB clones identified before ART initiation dominated the repertoire at all time points, although this dominance fluctuated and declined in many PLHIV after ART. A significant increase in TRB diversity was found to be associated with ART initiation, although TRB diversity was observed to remain significantly below that of transplant donor controls even after long-term ART.

The immunoSEQ hsTCRB v3.0 assay was used at survey level resolution to sequence the TRB variable region. TRB sequencing targeted a depth of about 35,000-50,000 T-cell genomes per sample. TRB libraries were pooled and sequenced on an Illumina MiSeq using a v3 150-cycle kit. The paper's processing steps were these. Repertoire analysis was performed in R inside a reproducible Nextflow workflow that covered QC, data transformation and analysis. LymphoSeq2, an R package for exploring AIRR-Seq data, was used to implement custom analyses. Four samples that produced fewer than 5000 total TRB sequences were removed, so 200 or so HIV repertoires were analyzed. Among the 188 retained HIV repertoires, 55 to 65 were collected before ART initiation and approximately 130 were collected after ART initiation. Repertoires were downsampled to 5000 TRB nucleotide sequences, with summary statistics averaged over 100 downsampling iterations. Only TRB sequences with CDR3 regions of at least seven amino acids were retained for analysis. A Shannon entropy-derived clonality score and the Gini coefficient were used to measure diversity. In the repertoire networks, any two of the top 5000 CDR3 amino acid sequences were linked whenever the two sequences differed by an edit distance of one. Antigen specificity groups and MHC restriction were predicted for TRB CDR3 amino acid sequences with GLIPH2. To flag known CMV, EBV, HIV or tissue antigen associations, CDR3 amino acid sequences were matched against VDJdb and McPAS-TCR. Pre-ART, post-ART and control groups were compared with Wilcoxon signed-rank tests and Holm-Bonferroni correction. Drawn from immuneACCESS, this table holds only the in-frame rearrangements with V and J called that TCRdb kept. Clones are partly lost; checked studies trace under half to an unresolved V gene and leave the rest unexplained. The DNA gave D and trimming, while V, J and clone size come from that table. In all, the sample holds 15,000 to 20,000 clones, and more than 80% of those were seen once. The top ten hold about 9.4% of the sample.

The CDR3 contains 14 residues, cysteine and phenylalanine counted. Only the CDR3 part of the read is kept: 42 bases, read in frame from the first base. Relative to germline, V is missing 2 bases and J is missing 12 bases, with 8 bases of the junction outside any gene match. Reading the germline V gene gives CDR1 MGHDK and CDR2 SYGVNS. Comment on this clone: Its target antigen remains unknown. No base-level quality is on record; no much larger clone is a single base apart.

Participants were included only if at least one PBMC sample before ART initiation and at least two post-ART samples were available. Every participant with HIV received treatment in the United States of America. Before DNA extraction, cryopreserved samples containing roughly 0.9-11 million PBMC were thawed and washed. At the time of the earliest PBMC sample, participants with HIV were aged between about 23 and 54 years. PBMC samples from each participant spanned 1-4 timepoints before ART initiation and 2-8 timepoints after ART initiation, with a median of 7 samples. Serial HIV viral load, CD4+ T-cell count, ART history and demographic data were obtained for every participant. A Qiagen kit on a QIAcube was used to extract genomic DNA from unsorted PBMC, with samples processed in batches of 12.

The rearranged segments are TRBV25-1 and TRBJ2-1, and 9 bases in between align with TRBD2. This sequence was found in a man in his late teens or twenties with HIV. Sequences were derived from unsorted PBMCs, sampled 0.3 years after starting antiretroviral therapy. The CDR3 reads CASSEGLAGSGQFF. The bases are TGTGCCAGCAGTGAAGGGCTAGCGGGGTCGGGGCAGTTCTTC.